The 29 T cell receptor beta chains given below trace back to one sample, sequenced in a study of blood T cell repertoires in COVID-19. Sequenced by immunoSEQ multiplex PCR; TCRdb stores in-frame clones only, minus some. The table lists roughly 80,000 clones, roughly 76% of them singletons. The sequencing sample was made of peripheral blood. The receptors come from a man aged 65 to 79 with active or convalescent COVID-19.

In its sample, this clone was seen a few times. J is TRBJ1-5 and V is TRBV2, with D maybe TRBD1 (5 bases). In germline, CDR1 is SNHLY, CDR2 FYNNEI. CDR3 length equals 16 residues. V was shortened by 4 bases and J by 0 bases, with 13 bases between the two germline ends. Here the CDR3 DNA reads TGTGCCAGCAGTGGCCGGCGGGGCAATAGCAATCAGCCCCAGCATTTT. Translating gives CASSGRRGNSNQPQHF. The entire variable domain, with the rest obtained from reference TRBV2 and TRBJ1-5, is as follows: EPEVTQTPSHQVTQMGQEVILRCVPISNHLYFYWYRQILGQKVEFLVSFYNNEISEKSEIFDDQFSVERPDGSNFTLKIRSTKLEDSAMYFCASSGRRGNSNQPQHFGDGTRLSIL.

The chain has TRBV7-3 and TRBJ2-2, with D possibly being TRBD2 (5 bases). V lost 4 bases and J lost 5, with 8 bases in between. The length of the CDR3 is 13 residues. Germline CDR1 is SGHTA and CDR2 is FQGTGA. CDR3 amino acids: CASSSSGTGELFF. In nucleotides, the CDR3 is TGTGCCAGCAGCTCCTCGGGGACCGGGGAGCTGTTTTTT.

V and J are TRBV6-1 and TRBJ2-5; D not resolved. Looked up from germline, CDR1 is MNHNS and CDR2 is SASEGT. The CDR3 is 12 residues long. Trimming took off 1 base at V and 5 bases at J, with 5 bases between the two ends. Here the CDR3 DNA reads TGTGCCAGCAGTGAAGTTCATGAGACCCAGTACTTC. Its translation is CASSEVHETQYF.

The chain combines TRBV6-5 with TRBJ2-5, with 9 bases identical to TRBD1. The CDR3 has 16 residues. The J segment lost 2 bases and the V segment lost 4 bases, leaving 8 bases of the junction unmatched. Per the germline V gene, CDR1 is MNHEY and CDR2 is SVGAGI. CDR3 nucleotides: TGTGCCAGCAGTTCCGGGACAGGGAGGCATCAAGAGACCCAGTACTTC. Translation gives CASSSGTGRHQETQYF.

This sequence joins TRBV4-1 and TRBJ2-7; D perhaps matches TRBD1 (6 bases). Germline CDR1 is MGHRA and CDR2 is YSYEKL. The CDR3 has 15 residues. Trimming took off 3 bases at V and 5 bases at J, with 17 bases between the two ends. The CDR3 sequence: CASSHPGAGDHEQYF. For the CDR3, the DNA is TGCGCCAGCAGCCACCCTGGGGCAGGGGACCACGAGCAGTACTTC.

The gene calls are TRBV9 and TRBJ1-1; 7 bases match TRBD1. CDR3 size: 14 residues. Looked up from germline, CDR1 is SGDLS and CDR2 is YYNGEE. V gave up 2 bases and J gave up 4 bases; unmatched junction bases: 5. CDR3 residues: CASSVGDRGTEAFF. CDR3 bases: TGTGCCAGCAGCGTGGGGGACAGAGGCACTGAAGCTTTCTTT.

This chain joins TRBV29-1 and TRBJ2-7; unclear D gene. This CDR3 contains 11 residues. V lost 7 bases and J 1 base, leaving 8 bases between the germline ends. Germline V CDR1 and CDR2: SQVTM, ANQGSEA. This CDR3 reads CSGGLSYEQYF. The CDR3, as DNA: TGCAGCGGAGGATTGTCCTACGAGCAGTACTTC.

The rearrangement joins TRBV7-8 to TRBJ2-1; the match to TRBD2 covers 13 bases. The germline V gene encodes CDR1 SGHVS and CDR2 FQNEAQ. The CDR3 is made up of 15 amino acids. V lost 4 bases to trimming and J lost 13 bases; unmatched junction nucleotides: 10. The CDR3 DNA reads TGTGCCAGCAGCTCGGGGTGGGGACTAGCGGGGTCACAGTTCTTC. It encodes CASSSGWGLAGSQFF.

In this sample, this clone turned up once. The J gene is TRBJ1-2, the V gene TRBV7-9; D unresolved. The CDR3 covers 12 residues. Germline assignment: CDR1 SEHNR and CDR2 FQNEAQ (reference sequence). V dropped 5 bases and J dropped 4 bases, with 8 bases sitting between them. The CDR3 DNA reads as TGTGCCAGCAGCCGGGAACCCTATGGCTACACCTTC. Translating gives CASSREPYGYTF.

The CDR3 spells CASSTQGDREKLFF. The CDR3 DNA reads as TGTGCCAGCAGCACACAGGGCGACAGAGAAAAACTGTTTTTT. V usage is TRBV27 and J usage is TRBJ1-4; maybe TRBD1 (6 bases). CDR3 length: 14 residues. Germline V gives CDR1 MNHEY, CDR2 SMNVEV (reference sequence). The germline V and J ends were trimmed by 6 bases and 8 bases, with 16 bases remaining between them.

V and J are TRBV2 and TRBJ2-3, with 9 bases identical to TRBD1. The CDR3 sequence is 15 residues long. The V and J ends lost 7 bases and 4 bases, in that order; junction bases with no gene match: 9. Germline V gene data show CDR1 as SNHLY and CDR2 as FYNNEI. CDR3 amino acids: CASNTGGPRADTQYF. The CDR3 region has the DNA TGTGCCAGCAATACAGGGGGCCCGAGGGCAGATACGCAGTATTTT.

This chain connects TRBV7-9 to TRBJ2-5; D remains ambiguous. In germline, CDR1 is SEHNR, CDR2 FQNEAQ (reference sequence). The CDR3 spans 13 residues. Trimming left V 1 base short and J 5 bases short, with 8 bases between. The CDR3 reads CASSLVARETQYF. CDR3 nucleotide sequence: TGTGCCAGCAGCTTAGTGGCCAGGGAGACCCAGTACTTC.

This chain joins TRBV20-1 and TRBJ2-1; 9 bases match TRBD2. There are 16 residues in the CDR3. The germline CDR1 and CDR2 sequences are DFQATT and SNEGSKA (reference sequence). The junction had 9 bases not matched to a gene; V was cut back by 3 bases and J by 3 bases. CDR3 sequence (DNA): TGCAGTGCTAGTCCGGTGCTAGCGGGGTTCTACAATGAGCAGTTCTTC. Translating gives CSASPVLAGFYNEQFF.

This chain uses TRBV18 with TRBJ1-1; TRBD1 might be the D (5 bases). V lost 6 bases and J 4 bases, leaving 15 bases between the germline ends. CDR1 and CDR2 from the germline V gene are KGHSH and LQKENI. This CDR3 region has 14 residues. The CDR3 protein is CASSRRDDGTEAFF. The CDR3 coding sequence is TGTGCCAGCTCTCGCAGGGATGATGGCACTGAAGCTTTCTTT.

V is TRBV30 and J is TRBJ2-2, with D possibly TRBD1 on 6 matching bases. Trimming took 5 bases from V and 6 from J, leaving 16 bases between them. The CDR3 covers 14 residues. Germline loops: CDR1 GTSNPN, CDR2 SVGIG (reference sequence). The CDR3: CAWVRTVRSGELFF. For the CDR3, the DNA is TGTGCCTGGGTGCGGACAGTTCGCTCCGGGGAGCTGTTTTTT.

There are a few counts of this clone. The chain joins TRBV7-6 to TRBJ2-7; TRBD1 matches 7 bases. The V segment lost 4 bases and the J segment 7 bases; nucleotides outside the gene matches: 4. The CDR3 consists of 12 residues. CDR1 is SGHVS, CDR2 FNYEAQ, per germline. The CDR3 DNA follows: TGTGCCAGCAGCTCACGACAGGGAGAGCAGTACTTC. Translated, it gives CASSSRQGEQYF.

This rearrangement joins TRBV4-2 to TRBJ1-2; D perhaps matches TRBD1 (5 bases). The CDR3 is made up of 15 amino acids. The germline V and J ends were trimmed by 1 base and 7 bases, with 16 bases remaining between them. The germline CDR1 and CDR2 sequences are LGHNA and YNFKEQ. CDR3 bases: TGTGCCAGCAGCCAAGGGCGGGACGGAGCTATTGGCTACACCTTC. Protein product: CASSQGRDGAIGYTF.

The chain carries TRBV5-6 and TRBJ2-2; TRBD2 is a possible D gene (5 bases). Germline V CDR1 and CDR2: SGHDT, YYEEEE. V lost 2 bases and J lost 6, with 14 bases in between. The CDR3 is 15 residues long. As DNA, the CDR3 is TGTGCCAGCAGCTTCGATGCGGAGCGGCCCGGGGAGCTGTTTTTT. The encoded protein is CASSFDAERPGELFF.

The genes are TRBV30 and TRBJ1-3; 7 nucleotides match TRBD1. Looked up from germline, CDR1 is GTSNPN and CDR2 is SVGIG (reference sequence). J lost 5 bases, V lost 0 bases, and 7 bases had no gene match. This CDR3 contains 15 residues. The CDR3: CAWSVAGGWRNTIYF. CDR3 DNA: TGTGCCTGGAGTGTAGCAGGGGGATGGAGAAACACCATATATTTT.

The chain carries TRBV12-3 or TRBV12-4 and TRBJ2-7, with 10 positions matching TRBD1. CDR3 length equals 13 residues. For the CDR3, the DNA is TGTGCTACAAGGGGACAGGGGTCCCACGAGCAGTACTTC. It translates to CATRGQGSHEQYF.

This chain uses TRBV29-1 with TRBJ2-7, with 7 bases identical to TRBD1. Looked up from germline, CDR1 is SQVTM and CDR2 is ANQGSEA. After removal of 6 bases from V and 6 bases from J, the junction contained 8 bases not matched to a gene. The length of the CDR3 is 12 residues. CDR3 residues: CSVTGQWGEQYF. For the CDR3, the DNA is TGCAGCGTCACGGGACAGTGGGGCGAGCAGTACTTC.

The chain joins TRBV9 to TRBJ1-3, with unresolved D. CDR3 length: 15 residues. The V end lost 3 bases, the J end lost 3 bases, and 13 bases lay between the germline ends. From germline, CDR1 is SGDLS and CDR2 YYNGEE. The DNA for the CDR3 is TGTGCCAGCAGCGAGTCAGGAGGGCATGGAAACACCATATATTTT. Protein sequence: CASSESGGHGNTIYF. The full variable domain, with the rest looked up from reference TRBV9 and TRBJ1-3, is DSGVTQTPKHLITATGQRVTLRCSPRSGDLSVYWYQQSLDQGLQFLIQYYNGEERAKGNILERFSAQQFPDLHSELNLSSLELGDSALYFCASSESGGHGNTIYFGEGSWLTVV.

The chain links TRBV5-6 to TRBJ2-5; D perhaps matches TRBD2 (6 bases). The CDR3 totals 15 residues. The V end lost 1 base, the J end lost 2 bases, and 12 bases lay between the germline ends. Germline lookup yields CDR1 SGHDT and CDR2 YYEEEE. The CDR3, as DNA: TGTGCCAGCAGCTTGAGGGGAGGAACTCAAGAGACCCAGTACTTC. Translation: CASSLRGGTQETQYF.

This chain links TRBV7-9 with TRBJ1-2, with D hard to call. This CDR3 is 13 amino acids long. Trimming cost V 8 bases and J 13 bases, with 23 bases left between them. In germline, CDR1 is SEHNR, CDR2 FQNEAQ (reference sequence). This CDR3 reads CASSLERPTTFTF. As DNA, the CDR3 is TGTGCCAGCTCCCTCGAGAGGCCAACTACGTTCACCTTC.

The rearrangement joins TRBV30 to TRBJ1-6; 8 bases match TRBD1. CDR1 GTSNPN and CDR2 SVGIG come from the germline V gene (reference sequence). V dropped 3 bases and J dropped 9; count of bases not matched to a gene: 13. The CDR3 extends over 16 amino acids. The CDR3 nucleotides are TGTGCCTGGAGCAGCACCCGGACAGGGTGGGCTTCACCCCTCCACTTT. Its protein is CAWSSTRTGWASPLHF. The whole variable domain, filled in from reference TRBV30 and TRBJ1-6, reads SQTIHQWPATLVQPVGSPLSLECTVEGTSNPNLYWYRQAAGRGLQLLFYSVGIGQISSEVPQNLSASRPQDRQFILSSKKLLLSDSGFYLCAWSSTRTGWASPLHFGNGTRLTVT.

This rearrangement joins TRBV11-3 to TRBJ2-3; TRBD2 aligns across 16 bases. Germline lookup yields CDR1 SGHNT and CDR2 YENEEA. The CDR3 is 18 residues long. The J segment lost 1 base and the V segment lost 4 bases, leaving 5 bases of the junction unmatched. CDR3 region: CASSSGTSGGGGTDTQYF. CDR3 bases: TGTGCCAGCAGCTCCGGGACTAGCGGGGGGGGTGGCACAGATACGCAGTATTTT.

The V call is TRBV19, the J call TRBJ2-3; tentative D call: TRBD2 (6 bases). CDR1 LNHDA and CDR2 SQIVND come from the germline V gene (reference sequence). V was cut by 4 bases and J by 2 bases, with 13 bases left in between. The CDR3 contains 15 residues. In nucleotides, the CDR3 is TGTGCCAGTAGTACGGGACTCGTACTCACAGATACGCAGTATTTT. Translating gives CASSTGLVLTDTQYF.

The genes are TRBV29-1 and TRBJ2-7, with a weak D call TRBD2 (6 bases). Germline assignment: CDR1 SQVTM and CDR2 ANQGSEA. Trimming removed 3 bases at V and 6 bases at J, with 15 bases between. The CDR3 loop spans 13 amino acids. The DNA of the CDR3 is TGCAGCGTTGACTTTAGCGGCGGGCGCGAGCAGTACTTC. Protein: CSVDFSGGREQYF.

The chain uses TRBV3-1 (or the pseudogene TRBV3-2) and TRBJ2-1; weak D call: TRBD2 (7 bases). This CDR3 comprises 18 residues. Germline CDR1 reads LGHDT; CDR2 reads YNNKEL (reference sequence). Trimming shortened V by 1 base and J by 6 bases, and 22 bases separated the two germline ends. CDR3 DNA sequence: TGTGCCAGCAGCCAAGTGGGGAGGGGGAGCGGTCTATCCAATGAGCAGTTCTTC. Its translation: CASSQVGRGSGLSNEQFF.